The rows below give T cell receptor beta chains drawn from one sample of a study of blood T cell repertoires in COVID-19. Produced via immunoSEQ multiplex PCR; TCRdb's table is partial and in-frame only. The table includes hundreds of thousands of clones, more than 70% detected once. Material: peripheral blood. The receptors derive from a woman aged 25 to 45 with COVID-19, enrolled during active disease. CDR3s include the opening cysteine and the closing phenylalanine or tryptophan. The order of the fields is D gene, clone size, J gene, V gene, CDR3 DNA, CDR3 protein. A D gene is named only where the DNA matches it firmly. Clone size appears in some rows only: once, few, many, or a class for an expanded clone.

D gene: -; clone size: -; J gene: TRBJ1-2; V gene: TRBV9; CDR3 DNA: TGTGCCAGCAGCGTAGACGGGGGAACTAACTATGGCTACACCTTC; CDR3 protein: CASSVDGGTNYGYTF
D gene: TRBD1; clone size: -; J gene: TRBJ2-3; V gene: TRBV27; CDR3 DNA: TGTGCCAGCAGTCCTGGACAGGTTAGCACAGATACGCAGTATTTT; CDR3 protein: CASSPGQVSTDTQYF
D gene: TRBD2; clone size: -; J gene: TRBJ2-5; V gene: TRBV3-1/TRBV3-2; CDR3 DNA: TGTGCCAGCAGCCAAAGAATTCCGGGGGGACCCTACGGGGAGACCCAGTACTTC; CDR3 protein: CASSQRIPGGPYGETQYF
D gene: -; clone size: -; J gene: TRBJ2-3; V gene: TRBV27; CDR3 DNA: TGTGCCAGCAGTTTATCGGTACGGGTGGCAGATACGCAGTATTTT; CDR3 protein: CASSLSVRVADTQYF
D gene: TRBD1; clone size: -; J gene: TRBJ2-1; V gene: TRBV5-4; CDR3 DNA: TGTGCCAGCAGCTCACCACCGGGACAGGGGGGGGATGAGCAGTTCTTC; CDR3 protein: CASSSPPGQGGDEQFF
D gene: TRBD1; clone size: -; J gene: TRBJ1-2; V gene: TRBV19; CDR3 DNA: TGTGCCAGTAGTATGGTACCGGGACAGGGTTATGGCTACACCTTC; CDR3 protein: CASSMVPGQGYGYTF
D gene: -; clone size: -; J gene: TRBJ2-7; V gene: TRBV10-3; CDR3 DNA: TGTGCCATCAGTGAGTCGGGGAGGAGTCCAGGGTCCTACGAGCAGTACTTC; CDR3 protein: CAISESGRSPGSYEQYF
D gene: -; clone size: -; J gene: TRBJ1-2; V gene: TRBV29-1; CDR3 DNA: TGCAGCGTTGATTCGCAGGGCATGTTTTATGGCTACACCTTC; CDR3 protein: CSVDSQGMFYGYTF
D gene: -; clone size: few; J gene: TRBJ1-1; V gene: TRBV14; CDR3 DNA: TGTGCCAGCAGCCAAGGTAGTCAGGGGATAGCTTTCTTT; CDR3 protein: CASSQGSQGIAFF
D gene: -; clone size: -; J gene: TRBJ2-5; V gene: TRBV6-5; CDR3 DNA: TGTGCCAGCAGTCAGGGGTACGCTGAGACCCAGTACTTC; CDR3 protein: CASSQGYAETQYF
D gene: -; clone size: -; J gene: TRBJ1-1; V gene: TRBV6-6; CDR3 DNA: TGTGCCAGCAGTCCACTAAAAGACAGAGCGAACACTGAAGCTTTCTTT; CDR3 protein: CASSPLKDRANTEAFF
D gene: TRBD2; clone size: -; J gene: TRBJ2-5; V gene: TRBV4-1; CDR3 DNA: TGCGCCAGCAGCCAAGAGAGACTAGCGGAGACCCAGTACTTC; CDR3 protein: CASSQERLAETQYF
D gene: -; clone size: -; J gene: TRBJ1-1; V gene: TRBV11-1; CDR3 DNA: TGTGCCAGTAGACAGTATCCCGAACTCCGACTCTTT; CDR3 protein: CASRQYPELRLF
D gene: TRBD2; clone size: few; J gene: TRBJ2-1; V gene: TRBV5-1; CDR3 DNA: TGCGCCAGTACAGCGGGACCCGGGGATGAGCAGTTCTTC; CDR3 protein: CASTAGPGDEQFF
D gene: TRBD2; clone size: -; J gene: TRBJ2-1; V gene: TRBV24-1; CDR3 DNA: TGTGCCACCAGTGAACGTAGCGGGGGGTCATACAATGAGCAGTTCTTC; CDR3 protein: CATSERSGGSYNEQFF
D gene: -; clone size: many; J gene: TRBJ2-7; V gene: TRBV5-1; CDR3 DNA: TGCGCCAGCAGCACCGGACAGGAGCAGTACTTC; CDR3 protein: CASSTGQEQYF
D gene: TRBD1; clone size: -; J gene: TRBJ2-3; V gene: TRBV13; CDR3 DNA: TGTGCCAGCAGCGCGGACAGGGACACAGATACGCAGTATTTT; CDR3 protein: CASSADRDTDTQYF
D gene: TRBD2; clone size: -; J gene: TRBJ2-3; V gene: TRBV19; CDR3 DNA: TGTGCCAGTACCACCCGCGGGCTAGCGGGGTTCTGGAGCACAGATACGCAGTATTTT; CDR3 protein: CASTTRGLAGFWSTDTQYF
D gene: TRBD1; clone size: -; J gene: TRBJ1-4; V gene: TRBV27; CDR3 DNA: TGTGCCAGCAGTTTACCAGGGGGAAATGAAAAACTTGTTTTT; CDR3 protein: CASSLPGGNEKLVF
D gene: -; clone size: -; J gene: TRBJ1-6; V gene: TRBV5-5; CDR3 DNA: TGTGCCAGCAGCTTGGAGGGGCAGGGGCGAGCCTATAATTCACCCCTCCACTTT; CDR3 protein: CASSLEGQGRAYNSPLHF
D gene: -; clone size: once; J gene: TRBJ2-3; V gene: TRBV7-2; CDR3 DNA: TGTGCCAGCAGCTTAGGGGGCCCGAGTACAGATACGCAGTATTTT; CDR3 protein: CASSLGGPSTDTQYF
D gene: -; clone size: -; J gene: TRBJ1-5; V gene: TRBV5-8; CDR3 DNA: TGTGCCAGCAGCTCCGGGAAAACGAGTATAGGCAATCAGCCCCAGCATTTT; CDR3 protein: CASSSGKTSIGNQPQHF
D gene: -; clone size: -; J gene: TRBJ2-1; V gene: TRBV29-1; CDR3 DNA: TGCAGCGTCGGAGACCTCAATGAGCAGTTCTTC; CDR3 protein: CSVGDLNEQFF
D gene: -; clone size: -; J gene: TRBJ2-5; V gene: TRBV5-1; CDR3 DNA: TGCGCCAGCAGCTTGGTCCCCGGCCGGGGTAGGCTTCCGTACTTC; CDR3 protein: CASSLVPGRGRLPYF
D gene: -; clone size: -; J gene: TRBJ2-5; V gene: TRBV20-1; CDR3 DNA: TGCAGTGCTAGAACTTGGGAGACCCAGTACTTC; CDR3 protein: CSARTWETQYF
D gene: TRBD1; clone size: -; J gene: TRBJ1-1; V gene: TRBV11-3; CDR3 DNA: TGTGCCAGCAGCCGTCAACGGAACAGGGGGCGAACTGAAGCTTTCTTT; CDR3 protein: CASSRQRNRGRTEAFF
D gene: TRBD1; clone size: -; J gene: TRBJ1-1; V gene: TRBV19; CDR3 DNA: TGTGCCAGTAGTGGGGGACAGATAAACACTGAAGCTTTCTTT; CDR3 protein: CASSGGQINTEAFF
D gene: -; clone size: -; J gene: TRBJ2-4; V gene: TRBV4-1; CDR3 DNA: TGCGCCAGCAGCCCTACCCCTCTGGGGGCAGCAGTTCGTGCCAAAAACATTCAGTACTTC; CDR3 protein: CASSPTPLGAAVRAKNIQYF
D gene: -; clone size: -; J gene: TRBJ2-7; V gene: TRBV7-2; CDR3 DNA: TGTGCCAGCAGCCCCGGACTGACCCCCTACGAGCAGTACTTC; CDR3 protein: CASSPGLTPYEQYF
D gene: TRBD2; clone size: -; J gene: TRBJ2-2; V gene: TRBV5-1; CDR3 DNA: TGCGCCAGCAGCCGACTAGCGGGGGCCGCTGGCGGGGAGCTGTTTTTT; CDR3 protein: CASSRLAGAAGGELFF
D gene: TRBD1; clone size: -; J gene: TRBJ2-2; V gene: TRBV6-1; CDR3 DNA: TGTGCCAGCAGTGAAGGGACAGGATGGACCGGGGAGCTGTTTTTT; CDR3 protein: CASSEGTGWTGELFF
D gene: -; clone size: -; J gene: TRBJ2-1; V gene: TRBV27; CDR3 DNA: TGTGCCAGCCAAGTAGCGTTCTCCTACAATGAGCAGTTCTTC; CDR3 protein: CASQVAFSYNEQFF
D gene: -; clone size: -; J gene: TRBJ2-2; V gene: TRBV6-5; CDR3 DNA: TGTGCCAGCAGTTACCTACTAGGGGGAAGCACCGGGGAGCTGTTTTTT; CDR3 protein: CASSYLLGGSTGELFF
D gene: TRBD2; clone size: -; J gene: TRBJ2-1; V gene: TRBV5-4; CDR3 DNA: TGTGCCAGCAGCTTTTACCGGGGGGGATACAATGAGCAGTTCTTC; CDR3 protein: CASSFYRGGYNEQFF
D gene: -; clone size: -; J gene: TRBJ2-2; V gene: TRBV24-1; CDR3 DNA: TGTGCCACCGGCGCAGGGGGAGGAGGGGAGCTGTTTTTT; CDR3 protein: CATGAGGGGELFF
D gene: TRBD2; clone size: once; J gene: TRBJ2-4; V gene: TRBV6-6; CDR3 DNA: TGTGCCAGCAGACCGGCGGCGGGGGACATTCAGTACTTC; CDR3 protein: CASRPAAGDIQYF
D gene: -; clone size: -; J gene: TRBJ1-2; V gene: TRBV24-1; CDR3 DNA: TGTGCCACCAGTGGCGCCGGGACTCCAGGAAAACATGGCTACACCTTC; CDR3 protein: CATSGAGTPGKHGYTF
D gene: TRBD2; clone size: few; J gene: TRBJ2-1; V gene: TRBV5-4; CDR3 DNA: TGTGCCAGCAGCTGGGCAGGGGGACTAGCCGACAATGAGCAGTTCTTC; CDR3 protein: CASSWAGGLADNEQFF
D gene: -; clone size: -; J gene: TRBJ2-3; V gene: TRBV6-2/TRBV6-3; CDR3 DNA: TGTGCCAGCAGTTACCCCCGACCGGGGAGCACAGATACGCAGTATTTT; CDR3 protein: CASSYPRPGSTDTQYF
D gene: -; clone size: -; J gene: TRBJ2-2; V gene: TRBV19; CDR3 DNA: TGTGCCAGTAGTCCGAACAGGGATCCGACCGGGGAGCTGTTTTTT; CDR3 protein: CASSPNRDPTGELFF
D gene: -; clone size: once; J gene: TRBJ1-2; V gene: TRBV2; CDR3 DNA: TGTGCCAGCAGCTGGGGGGACCCGCTCGACTATGGCTACACCTTC; CDR3 protein: CASSWGDPLDYGYTF